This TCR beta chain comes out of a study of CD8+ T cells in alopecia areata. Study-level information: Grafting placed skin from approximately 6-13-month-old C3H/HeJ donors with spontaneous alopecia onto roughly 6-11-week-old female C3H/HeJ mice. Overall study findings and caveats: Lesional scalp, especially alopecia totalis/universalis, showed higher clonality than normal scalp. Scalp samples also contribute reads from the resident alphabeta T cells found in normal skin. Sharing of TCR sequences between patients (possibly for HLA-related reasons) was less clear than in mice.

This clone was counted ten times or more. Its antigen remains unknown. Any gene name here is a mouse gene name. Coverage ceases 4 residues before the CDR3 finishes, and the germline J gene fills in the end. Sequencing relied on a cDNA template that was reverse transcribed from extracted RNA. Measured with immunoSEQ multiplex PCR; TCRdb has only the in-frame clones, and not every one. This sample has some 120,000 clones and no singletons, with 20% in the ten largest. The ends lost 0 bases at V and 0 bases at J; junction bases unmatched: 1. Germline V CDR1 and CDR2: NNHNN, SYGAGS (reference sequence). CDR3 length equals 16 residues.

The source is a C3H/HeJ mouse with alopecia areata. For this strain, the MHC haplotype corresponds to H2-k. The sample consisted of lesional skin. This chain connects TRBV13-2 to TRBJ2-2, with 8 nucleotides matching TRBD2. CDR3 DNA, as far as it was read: TGTGCCAGCGGTGATGCCTGGGGGGCAAACACCGGG. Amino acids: CASGDAWGANTG. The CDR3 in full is CASGDAWGANTGQLYF.